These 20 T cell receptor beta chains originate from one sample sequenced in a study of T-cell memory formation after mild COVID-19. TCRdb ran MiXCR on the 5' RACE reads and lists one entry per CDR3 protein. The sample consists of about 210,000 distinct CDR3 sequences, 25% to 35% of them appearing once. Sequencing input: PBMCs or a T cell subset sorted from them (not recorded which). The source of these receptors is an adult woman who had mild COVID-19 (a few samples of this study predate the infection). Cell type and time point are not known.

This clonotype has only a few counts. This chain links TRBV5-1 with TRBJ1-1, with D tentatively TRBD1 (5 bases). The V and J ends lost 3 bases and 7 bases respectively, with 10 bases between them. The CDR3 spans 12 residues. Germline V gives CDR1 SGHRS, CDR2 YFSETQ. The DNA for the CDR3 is TGCGCCAGCAGCTCCGACAGTGGTGAAGCTTTCTTT. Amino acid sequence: CASSSDSGEAFF.

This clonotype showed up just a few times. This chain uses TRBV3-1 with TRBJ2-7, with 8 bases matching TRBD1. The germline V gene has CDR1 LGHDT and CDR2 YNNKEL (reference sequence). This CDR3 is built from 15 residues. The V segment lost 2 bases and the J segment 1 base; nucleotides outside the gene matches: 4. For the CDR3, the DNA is TGTGCCAGCAGCCAACCGGGACAGGTATCCTACGAGCAGTACTTC. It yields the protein CASSQPGQVSYEQYF.

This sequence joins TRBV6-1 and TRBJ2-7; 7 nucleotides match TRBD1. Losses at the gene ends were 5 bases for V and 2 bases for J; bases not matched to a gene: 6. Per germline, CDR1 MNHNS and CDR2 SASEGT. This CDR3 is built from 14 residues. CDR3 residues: CASSMTGTTYEQYF. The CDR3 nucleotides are TGTGCCAGCAGTATGACAGGGACCACCTACGAGCAGTACTTC.

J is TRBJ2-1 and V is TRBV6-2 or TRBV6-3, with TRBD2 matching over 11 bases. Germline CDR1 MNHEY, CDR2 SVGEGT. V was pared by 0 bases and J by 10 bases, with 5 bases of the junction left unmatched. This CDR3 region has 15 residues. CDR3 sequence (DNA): TGTGCCAGCAGTTACTCCCTAGCGGGAGGCAACGAGCAGTTCTTC. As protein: CASSYSLAGGNEQFF.

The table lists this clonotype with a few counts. The CDR3: CASSFDGSYNSPLHF. CDR3 in DNA: TGCGCCAGCAGCTTCGACGGCTCCTATAATTCACCCCTCCACTTT. The chain carries TRBV5-1 and TRBJ1-6; D call uncertain. Germline values: CDR1 SGHRS, CDR2 YFSETQ. The CDR3 extends over 15 amino acids. The ends were cut back, 2 bases at V and 0 bases at J, with 6 bases in the middle.

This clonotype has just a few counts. CDR3: CASSLGTARTGGELFF. In DNA form, the CDR3 reads TGTGCCAGCAGCCTGGGGACAGCCCGAACGGGCGGGGAGCTGTTTTTT. The gene calls are TRBV12-3 or TRBV12-4 and TRBJ2-2, with 7 bases identical to TRBD1. V lost 6 bases to trimming and J lost 7 bases; unmatched junction nucleotides: 14. The length of the CDR3 is 16 residues.

Here the CDR3 DNA reads TGTGCCAGCAGCGTACAGGCGAACACTGAAGCTTTCTTT. It encodes CASSVQANTEAFF. The rearrangement links TRBV9 to TRBJ1-1, with D unresolved. Germline CDR1 is SGDLS and CDR2 is YYNGEE. The CDR3 totals 13 residues. Trimming cost V 1 base and J 1 base, with 5 bases left between them.

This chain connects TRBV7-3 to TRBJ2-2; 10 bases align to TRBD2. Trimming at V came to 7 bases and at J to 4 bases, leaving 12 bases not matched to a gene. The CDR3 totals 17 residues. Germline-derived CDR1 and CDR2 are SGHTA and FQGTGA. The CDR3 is CASNKFSGGPSTGELFF. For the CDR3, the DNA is TGTGCCAGCAATAAATTTAGCGGGGGGCCCTCCACCGGGGAGCTGTTTTTT.

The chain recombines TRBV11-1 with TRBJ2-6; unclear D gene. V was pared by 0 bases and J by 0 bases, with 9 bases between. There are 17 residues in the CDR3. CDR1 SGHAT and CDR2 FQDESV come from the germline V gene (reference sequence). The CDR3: CASSLAGMGSGANVLTF. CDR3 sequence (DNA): TGTGCCAGCAGCTTAGCGGGAATGGGCTCTGGGGCCAACGTCCTGACTTTC.

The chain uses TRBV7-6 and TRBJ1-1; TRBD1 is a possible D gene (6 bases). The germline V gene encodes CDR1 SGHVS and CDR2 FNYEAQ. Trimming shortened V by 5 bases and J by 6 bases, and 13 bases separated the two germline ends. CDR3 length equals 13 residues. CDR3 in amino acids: CASSPGGGAEAFF. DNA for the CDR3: TGTGCCAGCAGCCCCGGAGGGGGGGCTGAAGCTTTCTTT. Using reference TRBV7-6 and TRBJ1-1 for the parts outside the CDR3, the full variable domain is GAGVSQSPRYKVTKRGQDVALRCDPISGHVSLYWYRQALGQGPEFLTYFNYEAQQDKSGLPNDRFSAERPEGSISTLTIQRTEQRDSAMYRCASSPGGGAEAFFGQGTRLTVV.

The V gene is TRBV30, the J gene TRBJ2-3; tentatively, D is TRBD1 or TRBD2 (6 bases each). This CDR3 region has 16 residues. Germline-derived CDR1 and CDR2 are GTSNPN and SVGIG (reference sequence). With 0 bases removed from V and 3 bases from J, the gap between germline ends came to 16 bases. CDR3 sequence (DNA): TGTGCCTGGAGTGTTCATTCCAGGGGAGGTACAGATACGCAGTATTTT. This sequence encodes CAWSVHSRGGTDTQYF.

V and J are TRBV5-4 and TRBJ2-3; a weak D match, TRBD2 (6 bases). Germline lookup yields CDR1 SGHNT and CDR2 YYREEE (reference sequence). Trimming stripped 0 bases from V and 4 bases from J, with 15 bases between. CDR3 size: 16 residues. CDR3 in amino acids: CASSLVVRTTADTQYF. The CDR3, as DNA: TGTGCCAGCAGCTTGGTAGTCAGGACTACCGCAGATACGCAGTATTTT.

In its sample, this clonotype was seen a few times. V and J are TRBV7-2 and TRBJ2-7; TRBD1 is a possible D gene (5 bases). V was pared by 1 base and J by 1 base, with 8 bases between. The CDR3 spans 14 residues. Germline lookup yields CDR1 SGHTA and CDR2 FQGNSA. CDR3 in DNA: TGTGCCAGCAGCTTAGGGGCAGGGTCCTACGAGCAGTACTTC. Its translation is CASSLGAGSYEQYF. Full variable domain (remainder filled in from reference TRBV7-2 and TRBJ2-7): GAGVSQSPSNKVTEKGKDVELRCDPISGHTALYWYRQSLGQGLEFLIYFQGNSAPDKSGLPSDRFSAERTGGSVSTLTIQRTQQEDSAVYLCASSLGAGSYEQYFGPGTRLTVT.

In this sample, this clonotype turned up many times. CDR3 amino acids: CSGLDPGGNTIYF. DNA of the CDR3: TGCAGCGGACTCGACCCGGGGGGAAACACCATATATTTT. V and J are TRBV29-1 and TRBJ1-3; no clear D. The CDR3 extends over 13 amino acids. The germline CDR1 and CDR2 sequences are SQVTM and ANQGSEA. Deletions cut 7 bases from V and 4 bases from J, with 14 bases between.

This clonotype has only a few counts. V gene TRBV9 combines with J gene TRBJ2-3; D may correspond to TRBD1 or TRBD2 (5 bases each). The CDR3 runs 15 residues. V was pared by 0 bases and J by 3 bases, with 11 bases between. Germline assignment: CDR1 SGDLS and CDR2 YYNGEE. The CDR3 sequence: CASSVGGGGTDTQYF. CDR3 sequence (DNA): TGTGCCAGCAGCGTAGGAGGTGGGGGAACAGATACGCAGTATTTT.

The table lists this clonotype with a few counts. This chain's CDR3 is CASSLRTVPSTDTQYF. In DNA, the CDR3 is TGTGCCAGCAGCTTACGGACTGTTCCTAGCACAGATACGCAGTATTTT. This chain uses TRBV7-2 with TRBJ2-3; D perhaps matches TRBD2 (5 bases). The CDR3 has 16 residues. Trimming stripped 2 bases from V and 0 bases from J, with 12 bases between. Germline lookup yields CDR1 SGHTA and CDR2 FQGNSA.

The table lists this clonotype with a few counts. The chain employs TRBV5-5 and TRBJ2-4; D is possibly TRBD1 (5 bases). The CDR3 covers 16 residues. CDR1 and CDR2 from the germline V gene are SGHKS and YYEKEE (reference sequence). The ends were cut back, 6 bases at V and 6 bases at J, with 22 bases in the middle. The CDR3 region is CASTQGPVPGGNIQYF. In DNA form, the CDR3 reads TGTGCCAGCACCCAGGGCCCGGTCCCCGGTGGAAACATTCAGTACTTC.

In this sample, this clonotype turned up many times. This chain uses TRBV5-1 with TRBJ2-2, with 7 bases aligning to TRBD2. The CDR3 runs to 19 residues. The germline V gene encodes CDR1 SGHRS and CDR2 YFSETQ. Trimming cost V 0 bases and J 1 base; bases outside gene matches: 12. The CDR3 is CASSLAPWSGAKNTGELFF. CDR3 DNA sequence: TGCGCCAGCAGCTTGGCCCCGTGGAGCGGGGCCAAGAACACCGGGGAGCTGTTTTTT. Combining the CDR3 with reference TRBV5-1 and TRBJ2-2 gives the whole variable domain KAGVTQTPRYLIKTRGQQVTLSCSPISGHRSVSWYQQTPGQGLQFLFEYFSETQRNKGNFPGRFSGRQFSNSRSEMNVSTLELGDSALYLCASSLAPWSGAKNTGELFFGEGSRLTVL.

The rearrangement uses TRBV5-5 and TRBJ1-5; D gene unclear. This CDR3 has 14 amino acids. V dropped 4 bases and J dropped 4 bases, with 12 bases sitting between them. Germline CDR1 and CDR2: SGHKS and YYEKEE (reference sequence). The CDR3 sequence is CASSLGRPNQPQHF. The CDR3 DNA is TGTGCCAGCAGCCTCGGACGGCCTAATCAGCCCCAGCATTTT. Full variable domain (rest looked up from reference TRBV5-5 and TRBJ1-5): DAGVTQSPTHLIKTRGQQVTLRCSPISGHKSVSWYQQVLGQGPQFIFQYYEKEERGRGNFPDRFSARQFPNYSSELNVNALLLGDSALYLCASSLGRPNQPQHFGDGTRLSIL.

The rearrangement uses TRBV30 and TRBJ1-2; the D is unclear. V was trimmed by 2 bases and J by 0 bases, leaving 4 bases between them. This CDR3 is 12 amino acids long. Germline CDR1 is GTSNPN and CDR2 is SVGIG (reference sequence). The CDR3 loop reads CAWSRSNYGYTF. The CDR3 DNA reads TGTGCCTGGAGTAGGTCTAACTATGGCTACACCTTC.